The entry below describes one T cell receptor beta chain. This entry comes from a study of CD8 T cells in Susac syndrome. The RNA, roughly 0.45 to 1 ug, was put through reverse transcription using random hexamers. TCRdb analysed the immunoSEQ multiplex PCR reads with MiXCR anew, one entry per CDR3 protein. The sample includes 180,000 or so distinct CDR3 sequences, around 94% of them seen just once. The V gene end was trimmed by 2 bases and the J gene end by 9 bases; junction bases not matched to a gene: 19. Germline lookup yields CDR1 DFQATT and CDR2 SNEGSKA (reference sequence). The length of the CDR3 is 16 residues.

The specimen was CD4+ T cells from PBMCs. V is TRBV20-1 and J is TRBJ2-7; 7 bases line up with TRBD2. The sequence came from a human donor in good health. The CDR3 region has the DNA TGCAGTGCTAGAACGGGGGGATCCTCAACCGCTGCGATGCAGTACTTC. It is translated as CSARTGGSSTAAMQYF.